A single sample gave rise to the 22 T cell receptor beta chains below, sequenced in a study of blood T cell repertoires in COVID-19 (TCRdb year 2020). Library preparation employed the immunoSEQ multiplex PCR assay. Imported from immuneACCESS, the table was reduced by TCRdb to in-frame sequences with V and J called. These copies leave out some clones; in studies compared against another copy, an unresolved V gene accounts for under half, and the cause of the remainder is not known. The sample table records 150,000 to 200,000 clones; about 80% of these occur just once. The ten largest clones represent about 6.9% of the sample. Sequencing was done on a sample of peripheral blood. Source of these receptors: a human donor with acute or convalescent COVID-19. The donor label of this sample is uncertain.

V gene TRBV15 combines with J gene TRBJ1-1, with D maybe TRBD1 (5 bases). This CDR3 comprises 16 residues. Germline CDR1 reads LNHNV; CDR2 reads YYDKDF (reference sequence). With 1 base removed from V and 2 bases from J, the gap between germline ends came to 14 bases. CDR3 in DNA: TGTGCCACCAGCAGAGGTGGCCCCACAGGCAACACTGAAGCTTTCTTT. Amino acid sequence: CATSRGGPTGNTEAFF.

The CDR3 loop reads CASSVAPTSGRLDTQYF. In DNA, the CDR3 is TGTGCCAGCAGCGTAGCCCCGACTAGCGGGAGGTTAGATACGCAGTATTTT. This rearrangement joins TRBV9 to TRBJ2-3; 13 bases fit TRBD2. V lost 0 bases, J lost 5 bases, and 6 bases stayed unmatched. This CDR3 contains 17 residues. Germline V CDR1 and CDR2: SGDLS, YYNGEE.

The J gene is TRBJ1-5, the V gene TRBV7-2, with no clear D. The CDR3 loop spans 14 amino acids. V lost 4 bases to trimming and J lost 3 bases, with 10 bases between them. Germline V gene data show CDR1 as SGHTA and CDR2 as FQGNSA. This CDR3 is CASSSRLHNQPQHF. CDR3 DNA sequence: TGTGCCAGCAGCTCCAGACTACACAATCAGCCCCAGCATTTT.

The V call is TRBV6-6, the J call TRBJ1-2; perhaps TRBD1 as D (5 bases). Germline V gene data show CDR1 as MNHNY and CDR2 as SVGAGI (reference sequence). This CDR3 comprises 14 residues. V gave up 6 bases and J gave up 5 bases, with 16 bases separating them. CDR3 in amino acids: CASRDNPGGYGYTF. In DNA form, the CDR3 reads TGTGCCAGCAGAGATAACCCGGGGGGATATGGCTACACCTTC.

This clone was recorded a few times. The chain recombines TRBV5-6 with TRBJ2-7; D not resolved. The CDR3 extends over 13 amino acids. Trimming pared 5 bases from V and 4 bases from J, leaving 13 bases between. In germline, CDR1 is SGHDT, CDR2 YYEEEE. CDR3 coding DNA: TGTGCCAGCAGGACCACGGGTGCTTACGAGCAGTACTTC. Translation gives CASRTTGAYEQYF.

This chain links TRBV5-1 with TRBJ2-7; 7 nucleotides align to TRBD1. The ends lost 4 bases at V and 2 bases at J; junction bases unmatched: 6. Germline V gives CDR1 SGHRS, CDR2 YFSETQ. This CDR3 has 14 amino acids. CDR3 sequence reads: CASSTTGVAYEQYF. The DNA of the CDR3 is TGCGCCAGCAGCACAACAGGGGTCGCCTACGAGCAGTACTTC.

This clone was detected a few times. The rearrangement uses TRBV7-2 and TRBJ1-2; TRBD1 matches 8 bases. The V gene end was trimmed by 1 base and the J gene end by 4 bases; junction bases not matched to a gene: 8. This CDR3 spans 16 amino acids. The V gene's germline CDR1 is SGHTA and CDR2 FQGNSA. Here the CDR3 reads CASSLEGTGRSYGYTF. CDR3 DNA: TGTGCCAGCAGCTTAGAGGGGACAGGCCGTTCCTATGGCTACACCTTC.

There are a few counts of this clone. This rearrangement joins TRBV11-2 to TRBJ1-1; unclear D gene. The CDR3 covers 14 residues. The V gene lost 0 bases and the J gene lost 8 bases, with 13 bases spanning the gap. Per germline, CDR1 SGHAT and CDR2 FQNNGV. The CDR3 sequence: CASSLDPLGGEAFF. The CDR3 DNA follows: TGTGCCAGCAGCTTAGATCCCTTAGGCGGGGAAGCTTTCTTT.

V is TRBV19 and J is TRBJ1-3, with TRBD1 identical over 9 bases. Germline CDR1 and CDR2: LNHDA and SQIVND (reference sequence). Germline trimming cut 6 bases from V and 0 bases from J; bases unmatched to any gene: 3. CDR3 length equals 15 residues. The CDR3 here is CASRRTGDSGNTIYF. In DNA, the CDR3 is TGTGCCAGTAGGCGGACAGGGGACTCTGGAAACACCATATATTTT.

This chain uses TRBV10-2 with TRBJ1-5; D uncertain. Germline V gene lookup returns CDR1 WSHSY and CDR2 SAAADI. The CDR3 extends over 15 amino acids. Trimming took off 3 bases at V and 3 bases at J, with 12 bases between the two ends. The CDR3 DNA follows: TGCGCCAGCAGTGATAGCAGAGGGTACAATCAGCCCCAGCATTTT. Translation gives CASSDSRGYNQPQHF.

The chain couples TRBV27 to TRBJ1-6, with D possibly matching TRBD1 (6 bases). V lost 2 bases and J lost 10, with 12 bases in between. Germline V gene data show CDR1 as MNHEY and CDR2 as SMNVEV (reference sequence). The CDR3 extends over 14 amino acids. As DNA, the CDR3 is TGTGCCAGCAGTTTACAGGGGCTAGGGTCACCCCTCCACTTT. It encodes CASSLQGLGSPLHF.

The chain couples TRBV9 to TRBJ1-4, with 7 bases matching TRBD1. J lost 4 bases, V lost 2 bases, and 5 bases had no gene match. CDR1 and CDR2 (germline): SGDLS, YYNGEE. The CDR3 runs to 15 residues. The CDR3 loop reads CASSVGTAFNEKLFF. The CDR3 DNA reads TGTGCCAGCAGCGTGGGGACAGCTTTTAATGAAAAACTGTTTTTT.

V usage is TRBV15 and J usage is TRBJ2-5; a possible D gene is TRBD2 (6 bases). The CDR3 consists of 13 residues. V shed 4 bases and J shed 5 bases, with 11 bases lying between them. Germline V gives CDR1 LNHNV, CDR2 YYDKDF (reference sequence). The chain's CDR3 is CATSTARGETQYF. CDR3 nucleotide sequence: TGTGCCACCAGCACGGCACGGGGGGAGACCCAGTACTTC.

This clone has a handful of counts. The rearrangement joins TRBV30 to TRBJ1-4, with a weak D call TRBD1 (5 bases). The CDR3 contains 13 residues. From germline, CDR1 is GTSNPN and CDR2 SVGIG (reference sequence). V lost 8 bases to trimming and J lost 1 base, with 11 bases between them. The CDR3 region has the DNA TGTGCCGGAAGGGGTGGAACTAATGAAAAACTGTTTTTT. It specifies CAGRGGTNEKLFF.

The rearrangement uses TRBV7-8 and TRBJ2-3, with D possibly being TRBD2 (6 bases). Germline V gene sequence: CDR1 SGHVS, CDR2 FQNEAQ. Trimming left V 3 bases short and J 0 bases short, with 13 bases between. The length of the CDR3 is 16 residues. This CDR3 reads CASSLRLGESTDTQYF. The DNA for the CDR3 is TGTGCCAGCAGCTTGCGACTAGGCGAAAGCACAGATACGCAGTATTTT.

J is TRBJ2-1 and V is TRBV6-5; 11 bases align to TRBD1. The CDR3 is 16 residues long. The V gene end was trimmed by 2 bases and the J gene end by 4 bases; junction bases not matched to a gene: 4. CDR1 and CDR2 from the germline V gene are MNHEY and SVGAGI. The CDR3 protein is CASSYRGTGGYNEQFF. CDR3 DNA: TGTGCCAGCAGTTACCGGGGGACAGGGGGATACAATGAGCAGTTCTTC.

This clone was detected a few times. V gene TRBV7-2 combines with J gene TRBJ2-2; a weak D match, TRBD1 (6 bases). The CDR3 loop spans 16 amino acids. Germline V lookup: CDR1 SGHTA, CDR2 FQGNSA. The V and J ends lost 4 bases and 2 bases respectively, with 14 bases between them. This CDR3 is CASSSRGTINTGELFF. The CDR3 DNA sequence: TGTGCCAGCAGCTCAAGGGGGACAATAAACACCGGGGAGCTGTTTTTT.

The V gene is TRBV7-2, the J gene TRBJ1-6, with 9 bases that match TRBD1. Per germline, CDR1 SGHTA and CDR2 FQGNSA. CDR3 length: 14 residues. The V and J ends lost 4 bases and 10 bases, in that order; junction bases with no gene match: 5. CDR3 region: CASSSTGGNSPLHF. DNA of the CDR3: TGTGCCAGCAGCTCGACAGGGGGGAACTCACCCCTCCACTTT.

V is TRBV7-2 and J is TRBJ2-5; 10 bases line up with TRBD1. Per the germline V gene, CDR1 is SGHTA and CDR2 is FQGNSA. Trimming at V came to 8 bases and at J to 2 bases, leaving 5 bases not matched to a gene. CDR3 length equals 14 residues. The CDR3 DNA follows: TGTGCCAGCGGGAAGGACAGGGGGCAAGAGACCCAGTACTTC. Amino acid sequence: CASGKDRGQETQYF.

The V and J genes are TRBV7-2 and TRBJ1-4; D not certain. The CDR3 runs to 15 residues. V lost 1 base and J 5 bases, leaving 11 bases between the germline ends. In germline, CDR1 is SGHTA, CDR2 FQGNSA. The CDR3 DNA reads TGTGCCAGCAGCTTAGAGAAGGGAGGGAATGAAAAACTGTTTTTT. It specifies CASSLEKGGNEKLFF.

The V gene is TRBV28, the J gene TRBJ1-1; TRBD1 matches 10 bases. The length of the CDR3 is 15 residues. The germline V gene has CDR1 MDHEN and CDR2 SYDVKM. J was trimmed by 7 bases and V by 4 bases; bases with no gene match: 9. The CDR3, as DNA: TGTGCCAGCAGTTCCCCGACAGGGGGCTCCGGTGAAGCTTTCTTT. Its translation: CASSSPTGGSGEAFF.

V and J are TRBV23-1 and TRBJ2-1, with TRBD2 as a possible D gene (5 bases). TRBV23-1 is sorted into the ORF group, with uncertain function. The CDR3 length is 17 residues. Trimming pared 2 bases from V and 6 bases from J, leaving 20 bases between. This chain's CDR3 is CASSQGPPVEDLNEQFF. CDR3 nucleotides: TGCGCCAGCAGTCAAGGACCCCCGGTGGAGGACCTCAATGAGCAGTTCTTC.